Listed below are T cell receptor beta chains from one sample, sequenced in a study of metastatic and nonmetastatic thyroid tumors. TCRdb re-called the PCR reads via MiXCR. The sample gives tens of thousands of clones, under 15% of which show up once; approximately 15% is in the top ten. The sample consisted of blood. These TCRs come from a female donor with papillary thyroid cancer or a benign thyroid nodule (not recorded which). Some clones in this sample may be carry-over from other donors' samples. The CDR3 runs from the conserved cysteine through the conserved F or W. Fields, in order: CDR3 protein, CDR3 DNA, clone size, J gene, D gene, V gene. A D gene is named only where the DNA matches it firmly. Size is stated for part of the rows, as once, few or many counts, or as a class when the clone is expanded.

CDR3 protein: CATSPGQGLAYEQYF
CDR3 DNA: TGTGCCACCAGCCCGGGACAGGGGCTAGCCTACGAGCAGTACTTC
clone size: many
J gene: TRBJ2-7
D gene: TRBD1
V gene: TRBV24-1

CDR3 protein: CASSSPGTSGSVGTQYF
CDR3 DNA: TGTGCCAGCAGTTCCCCCGGGACTAGCGGGTCGGTAGGTACGCAGTATTTT
clone size: many
J gene: TRBJ2-3
D gene: TRBD2
V gene: TRBV28

CDR3 protein: CASSNQETQYF
CDR3 DNA: TGTGCCAGTAGTAACCAAGAGACCCAGTACTTC
clone size: many
J gene: TRBJ2-5
D gene: .
V gene: TRBV19

CDR3 protein: CATSRDRGLSSYNEQFF
CDR3 DNA: TGTGCCACCAGCAGAGATCGGGGGCTTAGCTCCTACAATGAGCAGTTCTTC
clone size: many
J gene: TRBJ2-1
D gene: .
V gene: TRBV15

CDR3 protein: CSAQVVGRPLRNEQFF
CDR3 DNA: TGCAGTGCTCAAGTCGTGGGCAGACCATTGAGAAATGAGCAGTTCTTC
clone size: many
J gene: TRBJ2-1
D gene: .
V gene: TRBV20-1

CDR3 protein: CSATGGQGPLYNTEAFF
CDR3 DNA: TGCAGTGCAACCGGCGGACAGGGTCCATTGTATAACACTGAAGCTTTCTTT
clone size: many
J gene: TRBJ1-1
D gene: TRBD1
V gene: TRBV20-1

CDR3 protein: CASRAGQAPYEQYF
CDR3 DNA: TGTGCCAGCAGAGCAGGACAGGCCCCCTACGAGCAGTACTTC
clone size: many
J gene: TRBJ2-7
D gene: TRBD1
V gene: TRBV2

CDR3 protein: CASNNPGLGKDTQYF
CDR3 DNA: TGTGCCAGCAACAACCCGGGACTAGGGAAGGATACGCAGTATTTT
clone size: many
J gene: TRBJ2-3
D gene: TRBD2
V gene: TRBV12-3/TRBV12-4

CDR3 protein: CASSLGLATYEQYF
CDR3 DNA: TGCGCCAGCAGCTTGGGACTAGCGACCTACGAGCAGTACTTC
clone size: many
J gene: TRBJ2-7
D gene: TRBD2
V gene: TRBV5-1

CDR3 protein: CASSSDFSYNEQFF
CDR3 DNA: TGCGCCAGCAGCTCCGATTTTTCCTACAATGAGCAGTTCTTC
clone size: many
J gene: TRBJ2-1
D gene: .
V gene: TRBV5-1

CDR3 protein: CASSFGGVDEKLFF
CDR3 DNA: TGTGCCAGCAGCTTTGGGGGGGTCGACGAAAAACTGTTTTTT
clone size: many
J gene: TRBJ1-4
D gene: .
V gene: TRBV5-8

CDR3 protein: CASSSGAGANVLTF
CDR3 DNA: TGTGCCAGTAGCTCAGGGGCTGGGGCCAACGTCCTGACTTTC
clone size: many
J gene: TRBJ2-6
D gene: .
V gene: TRBV19

CDR3 protein: CASSRLAEDTQYF
CDR3 DNA: TGCGCCAGCAGCAGACTAGCGGAAGATACGCAGTATTTT
clone size: few
J gene: TRBJ2-3
D gene: TRBD2
V gene: TRBV5-1

CDR3 protein: CSASSGTNSNYGYTF
CDR3 DNA: TGCAGTGCTAGTAGCGGGACGAACTCTAACTATGGCTACACCTTC
clone size: .
J gene: TRBJ1-2
D gene: .
V gene: TRBV20-1

CDR3 protein: CASSPNGGRWDTQYF
CDR3 DNA: TGTGCCAGCAGCCCAAATGGCGGGAGGTGGGATACGCAGTATTTT
clone size: few
J gene: TRBJ2-3
D gene: TRBD2
V gene: TRBV7-3

CDR3 protein: CASSLGQGVPQPQHF
CDR3 DNA: TGTGCCAGCAGTTTAGGGCAGGGCGTACCACAGCCCCAGCATTTT
clone size: .
J gene: TRBJ1-5
D gene: .
V gene: TRBV12-3/TRBV12-4

CDR3 protein: CSARGQGAVTQYF
CDR3 DNA: TGCAGTGCTAGAGGCCAGGGGGCAGTTACGCAGTATTTT
clone size: many
J gene: TRBJ2-3
D gene: TRBD1
V gene: TRBV20-1

CDR3 protein: CAWSDRVLWVF
CDR3 DNA: TGTGCCTGGAGTGATCGAGTACTCTGGGTTTTC
clone size: .
J gene: TRBJ2-7
D gene: .
V gene: TRBV30

CDR3 protein: CAWSVFGQGMAFF
CDR3 DNA: TGTGCCTGGAGTGTCTTTGGGCAGGGAATGGCTTTCTTT
clone size: medium-sized
J gene: TRBJ1-1
D gene: .
V gene: TRBV30

CDR3 protein: CASSRVLREITVNTEAFF
CDR3 DNA: TGTGCCAGCAGTCGCGTCCTTAGAGAGATCACTGTGAACACTGAAGCTTTCTTT
clone size: many
J gene: TRBJ1-1
D gene: .
V gene: TRBV6-2/TRBV6-3

CDR3 protein: CASPTNPETYNEQFF
CDR3 DNA: TGTGCCAGCCCAACCAACCCAGAGACTTACAATGAGCAGTTCTTC
clone size: .
J gene: TRBJ2-1
D gene: .
V gene: TRBV6-1

CDR3 protein: CASSGGQGFSPLHF
CDR3 DNA: TGTGCCAGCAGTGGGGGACAGGGGTTTTCACCCCTCCACTTT
clone size: .
J gene: TRBJ1-6
D gene: TRBD1
V gene: TRBV6-1

CDR3 protein: CASSEGEPQHF
CDR3 DNA: TGTGCCAGCAGCGAAGGGGAGCCCCAGCATTTT
clone size: .
J gene: TRBJ1-5
D gene: .
V gene: TRBV2

CDR3 protein: CASSSRTSSYNEQFF
CDR3 DNA: TGTGCCAGCAGCTCCCGGACTAGCTCCTACAATGAGCAGTTCTTC
clone size: .
J gene: TRBJ2-1
D gene: TRBD2
V gene: TRBV7-8

CDR3 protein: CASSLLPDGYGYTF
CDR3 DNA: TGCGCCAGCAGCCTCCTTCCCGACGGCTATGGCTACACCTTC
clone size: many
J gene: TRBJ1-2
D gene: .
V gene: TRBV4-1

CDR3 protein: CASSYSWGVDTEAFF
CDR3 DNA: TGTGCCAGCAGTTACTCATGGGGCGTGGACACTGAAGCTTTCTTT
clone size: many
J gene: TRBJ1-1
D gene: .
V gene: TRBV6-5

CDR3 protein: CASSPYTWTEEGYGYTF
CDR3 DNA: TGTGCCAGCAGCCCCTATACGTGGACAGAAGAGGGCTATGGCTACACCTTC
clone size: many
J gene: TRBJ1-2
D gene: .
V gene: TRBV11-1

CDR3 protein: CASSVQGAIGNTIYF
CDR3 DNA: TGCGCCAGCAGCGTACAGGGGGCAATTGGAAACACCATATATTTT
clone size: many
J gene: TRBJ1-3
D gene: TRBD1
V gene: TRBV4-1

CDR3 protein: CASGLVGGDTQYF
CDR3 DNA: TGTGCTAGTGGTTTGGTAGGGGGAGATACGCAGTATTTT
clone size: many
J gene: TRBJ2-3
D gene: .
V gene: TRBV12-5

CDR3 protein: CASSDTGGSGNSPLHF
CDR3 DNA: TGTGCCAGCAGTGACACAGGGGGCTCGGGTAATTCACCCCTCCACTTT
clone size: .
J gene: TRBJ1-6
D gene: TRBD1
V gene: TRBV6-1

CDR3 protein: CASSPPDVMNTEAFF
CDR3 DNA: TGTGCCAGCAGCCCCCCCGATGTGATGAACACTGAAGCTTTCTTT
clone size: many
J gene: TRBJ1-1
D gene: .
V gene: TRBV4-2

CDR3 protein: CSAMGTSGREETQYF
CDR3 DNA: TGCAGTGCTATGGGGACTAGCGGGCGAGAAGAGACCCAGTACTTC
clone size: many
J gene: TRBJ2-5
D gene: TRBD2
V gene: TRBV20-1

CDR3 protein: CASSFRSMLVNQPQHF
CDR3 DNA: TGTGCCAGCAGTTTCCGGTCCATGTTGGTAAATCAGCCCCAGCATTTT
clone size: few
J gene: TRBJ1-5
D gene: .
V gene: TRBV28

CDR3 protein: CAWSPRGTGELFF
CDR3 DNA: TGTGCCTGGAGCCCACGGGGGACCGGGGAGCTGTTTTTT
clone size: .
J gene: TRBJ2-2
D gene: .
V gene: TRBV30

CDR3 protein: CASSRFEGATNEKLFF
CDR3 DNA: TGTGCCAGCAGCCGTTTTGAGGGGGCAACTAATGAAAAACTGTTTTTT
clone size: many
J gene: TRBJ1-4
D gene: .
V gene: TRBV7-2

CDR3 protein: CASSTSGRIYEQYF
CDR3 DNA: TGTGCCAGCAGTACGAGCGGGAGAATTTACGAGCAGTACTTC
clone size: many
J gene: TRBJ2-7
D gene: TRBD2
V gene: TRBV28

CDR3 protein: CAISESIQGFLAEAFF
CDR3 DNA: TGTGCCATCAGTGAGTCGATCCAGGGATTTTTGGCTGAAGCTTTCTTT
clone size: few
J gene: TRBJ1-1
D gene: .
V gene: TRBV10-3

CDR3 protein: CASSLAGQGFTDTQYF
CDR3 DNA: TGCGCCAGCAGCTTGGCCGGACAGGGGTTCACAGATACGCAGTATTTT
clone size: .
J gene: TRBJ2-3
D gene: TRBD1
V gene: TRBV5-1

CDR3 protein: CAITGVSPFYYEQYF
CDR3 DNA: TGTGCCATTACAGGGGTGAGTCCTTTCTACTACGAGCAGTACTTC
clone size: many
J gene: TRBJ2-7
D gene: TRBD1
V gene: TRBV19

CDR3 protein: CASGSRRGNQPQHF
CDR3 DNA: TGTGCCAGCGGATCCCGAAGAGGCAATCAGCCCCAGCATTTT
clone size: many
J gene: TRBJ1-5
D gene: .
V gene: TRBV27

CDR3 protein: CASSLSQLNSPLHF
CDR3 DNA: TGTGCCAGCAGTTTAAGCCAGCTTAATTCACCCCTCCACTTT
clone size: .
J gene: TRBJ1-6
D gene: .
V gene: TRBV27

CDR3 protein: CASSPGLAPIVEEQYF
CDR3 DNA: TGTGCCAGCAGCCCGGGACTAGCCCCTATCGTGGAGGAGCAGTACTTC
clone size: .
J gene: TRBJ2-7
D gene: TRBD2
V gene: TRBV3-1

CDR3 protein: CASSSPGGYEQFF
CDR3 DNA: TGTGCCAGCAGCTCCCCGGGAGGTTATGAGCAGTTCTTC
clone size: .
J gene: TRBJ2-1
D gene: TRBD2
V gene: TRBV7-9

CDR3 protein: CSARDLLGGSWETQYF
CDR3 DNA: TGCAGTGCTAGAGATCTACTGGGTGGGAGCTGGGAGACCCAGTACTTC
clone size: few
J gene: TRBJ2-5
D gene: .
V gene: TRBV20-1

CDR3 protein: CASSSVFYNEQFF
CDR3 DNA: TGTGCCAGCAGCTCCGTATTCTACAATGAGCAGTTCTTC
clone size: many
J gene: TRBJ2-1
D gene: .
V gene: TRBV7-2

CDR3 protein: CSARNPSISLAEAFF
CDR3 DNA: TGCAGTGCTAGAAACCCTTCAATAAGTCTCGCTGAAGCTTTCTTT
clone size: many
J gene: TRBJ1-1
D gene: .
V gene: TRBV20-1

CDR3 protein: CATSDSNYGYTF
CDR3 DNA: TGTGCCACCAGTGATTCTAACTATGGCTACACCTTC
clone size: few
J gene: TRBJ1-2
D gene: .
V gene: TRBV24-1

CDR3 protein: CASSLGQDTDTQYF
CDR3 DNA: TGCGCCAGCAGCTTGGGGCAGGACACAGATACGCAGTATTTT
clone size: .
J gene: TRBJ2-3
D gene: .
V gene: TRBV5-1

CDR3 protein: CASSLLAGANTGELFF
CDR3 DNA: TGTGCCAGCAGCCTCCTAGCGGGGGCGAACACCGGGGAGCTGTTTTTT
clone size: many
J gene: TRBJ2-2
D gene: TRBD2
V gene: TRBV7-3

CDR3 protein: CASSSTAAGLPLHF
CDR3 DNA: TGTGCCAGCAGCTCGACTGCCGCCGGGCTGCCCCTCCACTTT
clone size: medium-sized
J gene: TRBJ1-6
D gene: .
V gene: TRBV28

CDR3 protein: CSAHPQLAAIDFRSYEQYF
CDR3 DNA: TGCAGTGCTCACCCCCAACTAGCGGCCATCGACTTTAGGTCCTACGAGCAGTACTTC
clone size: medium-sized
J gene: TRBJ2-7
D gene: TRBD2
V gene: TRBV20-1

CDR3 protein: CASSWGQRNNSPLHF
CDR3 DNA: TGTGCCAGCAGCTGGGGACAGCGGAATAATTCACCCCTCCACTTT
clone size: .
J gene: TRBJ1-6
D gene: TRBD1
V gene: TRBV11-2

CDR3 protein: CASSPEGANYGYTF
CDR3 DNA: TGCGCCAGCAGCCCCGAGGGAGCTAACTATGGCTACACCTTC
clone size: .
J gene: TRBJ1-2
D gene: .
V gene: TRBV5-1

CDR3 protein: CASAPRTSGSYEQYF
CDR3 DNA: TGTGCCAGCGCACCCCGGACTAGCGGTTCCTACGAGCAGTACTTC
clone size: many
J gene: TRBJ2-7
D gene: TRBD2
V gene: TRBV18

CDR3 protein: CASSYSGQWEGYTF
CDR3 DNA: TGTGCCAGCAGTTACTCGGGACAGTGGGAGGGCTACACCTTC
clone size: few
J gene: TRBJ1-2
D gene: TRBD1
V gene: TRBV6-5

CDR3 protein: CSAWTGGNTGELFF
CDR3 DNA: TGCAGTGCCTGGACAGGGGGAAACACCGGGGAGCTGTTTTTT
clone size: .
J gene: TRBJ2-2
D gene: TRBD1
V gene: TRBV20-1

CDR3 protein: CSVLGATEWAYTF
CDR3 DNA: TGCAGCGTCCTAGGGGCAACGGAATGGGCCTACACCTTC
clone size: .
J gene: TRBJ1-2
D gene: .
V gene: TRBV29-1

CDR3 protein: CASSKVGSPLHF
CDR3 DNA: TGTGCCAGCAGCAAGGTTGGGTCACCCCTCCACTTT
clone size: many
J gene: TRBJ1-6
D gene: .
V gene: TRBV7-2